This TCR beta chain was identified in a study of blood T cell repertoires in COVID-19. Study-wide context: Spain, Italy and the United States supplied samples that represented acute and convalescent COVID-19. The analysed material was cDNA or gDNA that came from T cells, B-cell-depleted T cells, or PBMCs.

Germline V CDR1 and CDR2: KGHSH, LQKENI. V was clipped by 5 bases and J by 7 bases; unmatched bases: 6. This CDR3 has 14 amino acids. Original processing methods: Estimated nucleated cell counts came from reference gene primer amplification. Measured with immunoSEQ multiplex PCR; TCRdb has only the in-frame clones, and not every one. V and J calls and clone size are those listed in that table; D and trimming were worked out from the DNA. This table holds over 200,000 clones, about 89% found once. The V call is TRBV18, the J call TRBJ1-4; 8 nucleotides match TRBD1. The sample comprised peripheral blood. The sequence derives from a woman aged 50 to 60 with acute or convalescent COVID-19. The CDR3 DNA is TGTGCCAGCTCATCCGGACAGGGTGTTGAAAAACTGTTTTTT. The encoded protein is CASSSGQGVEKLFF.